This note documents a single TCR beta chain sequence. Its antigen is as yet unknown. ViraFEST expansion of antigen-specific CD4+ T cells with viral peptide pools preceded sequencing. A roughly 11-day culture period preceded the isolation of CD4+ T cells. BNT162b2 vaccine or mRNA-1273 vaccine was given to participants in two doses. Researchers swapped half the medium for IL-2 medium on both days 3 and 7. The data were taken from a study of vaccination effects on CD4 cells after COVID-19. Study-wide results and caveats: Late post-vaccination samples showed marked contraction of infection- and vaccine-induced clones.

Method: immunoSEQ multiplex PCR; TCRdb's copy keeps in-frame clones and lacks some. This sample has around 81,000 clones, with roughly 80% found just once. Sample: CD4+ T cells from PBMCs cultured with HCoV-OC43 spike peptides, taken after COVID-19 vaccination. Subset meaning: HCoV-OC43 spike overlapping peptide pool stimulation. The sequence was collected from a human donor who received a COVID-19 vaccine.

Here the CDR3 reads CASLLGPGGGYTF. The DNA for the CDR3 is TGTGCCAGCTTGCTGGGGCCCGGCGGCGGCTACACCTTC. The chain recombines TRBV28 with TRBJ1-2; perhaps TRBD1 as D (5 bases). The germline V gene has CDR1 MDHEN and CDR2 SYDVKM. This CDR3 comprises 13 residues. Trimming left V 8 bases short and J 8 bases short, with 18 bases between.